Below, one TCR beta chain is given with its context. Its antigen is still unknown. The stimulus was an HIV-1 Gag 15-mer peptide pool, 1 ug/peptide/mL. CD40L/CD69 double-negative CD45RO-high memory CD4+ T cells were collected. The data were obtained in a study of persistence of HIV-infected CD4 T cells. Sequencing used immunoSEQ version 4 in survey mode. The repertoire was sequenced with immunoSEQ multiplex PCR; TCRdb's copy has only in-frame clones and lacks some. The sample has around 30,000 clones; around four fifths are singletons. CDR3 length: 15 amino acids. Germline CDR1 and CDR2: SGHRS and YFSETQ. V dropped 5 bases and J dropped 0 bases, with 12 bases sitting between them.

This TCR was recovered from an adult woman with HIV who was CMV-seropositive. The sample here was CD4+ T cells sorted from PBMCs after roughly 18-hour stimulation, taken from a patient who received antiretroviral therapy. The J gene is TRBJ1-3, the V gene TRBV5-1, with D perhaps TRBD1 (5 bases). Written as DNA, the CDR3 is TGCGCCAGCAGTCGGGGCCAGCCCTCTGGAAACACCATATATTTT. As protein: CASSRGQPSGNTIYF.